What follows is one T cell receptor (beta chain) and its context. This CDR3 region has 13 residues. V lost 0 bases to trimming and J lost 1 base, with 6 bases between them. Germline-derived CDR1 and CDR2 are DFQATT and SNEGSKA (reference sequence). This record belongs to a study of CD8+CD57+ T cells in acquired aplastic anemia. Profiling of TCR beta VDJ combinations and CDR3 sequences used genomic DNA as template. TCRdb re-called the reads through MiXCR, storing one row per CDR3 protein. The sample includes about 170,000 distinct CDR3 sequences, around 60% seen only once; the top ten take 45% to 55%. The source of this sequence is a human donor in good health. The chain carries TRBV20-1 and TRBJ2-5, with D unclear. Input material: sorted CD4+, CD8+, or CD8+CD57+ T cells (not recorded which) from PBMCs. CDR3 amino acids: CSAREPVQETQYF. DNA for the CDR3: TGCAGTGCTAGAGAACCCGTCCAAGAGACCCAGTACTTC.